This T cell receptor (beta chain) came from a study of shared clonotypes between healthy human individuals. The study's findings and limits: Against clonotypes common to all four donors, non-shared ones had lower generation probabilities. The low donor count limited represented genetic and exposure-history diversity.

A remark on this clone: Its target is not known.

Selected positively for CCR7 and CD45RO-negative, naive CD8 cells excluded terminally differentiated effector memory CD45RA+ cells. CDR3 length: 17 amino acids. The V gene end was trimmed by 1 base and the J gene end by 0 bases; junction bases not matched to a gene: 6. Germline CDR1 reads SGHTA; CDR2 reads FQGNSA. Sequencing was at deep level. Here immunoSEQ multiplex PCR was the method, and the copy in TCRdb shows in-frame clones only, minus some. Here the sample spans under 1 million clones, just over 95% being singletons. The chain employs TRBV7-2 and TRBJ2-1; 7 nucleotides agree with TRBD1. The receptor was derived from a man aged 30 to 45 in good health. Sequenced: naive CD8+ T cells sorted from blood. The DNA of the CDR3 is TGTGCCAGCAGCTTAGATGGGGGACAGCCCTCCTACAATGAGCAGTTCTTC. Protein product: CASSLDGGQPSYNEQFF.